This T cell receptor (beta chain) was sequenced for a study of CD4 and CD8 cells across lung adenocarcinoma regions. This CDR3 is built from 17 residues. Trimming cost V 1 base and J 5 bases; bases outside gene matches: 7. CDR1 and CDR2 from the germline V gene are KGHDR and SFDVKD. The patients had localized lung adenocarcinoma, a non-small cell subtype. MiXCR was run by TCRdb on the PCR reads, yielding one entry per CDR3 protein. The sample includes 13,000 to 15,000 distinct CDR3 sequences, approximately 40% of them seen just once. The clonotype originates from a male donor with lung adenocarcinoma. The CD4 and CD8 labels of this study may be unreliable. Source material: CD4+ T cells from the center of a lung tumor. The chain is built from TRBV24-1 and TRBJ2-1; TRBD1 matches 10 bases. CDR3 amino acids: CATSDFPGQGPHNEQFF. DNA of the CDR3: TGTGCCACCAGTGATTTCCCGGGACAGGGGCCCCACAATGAGCAGTTCTTC.